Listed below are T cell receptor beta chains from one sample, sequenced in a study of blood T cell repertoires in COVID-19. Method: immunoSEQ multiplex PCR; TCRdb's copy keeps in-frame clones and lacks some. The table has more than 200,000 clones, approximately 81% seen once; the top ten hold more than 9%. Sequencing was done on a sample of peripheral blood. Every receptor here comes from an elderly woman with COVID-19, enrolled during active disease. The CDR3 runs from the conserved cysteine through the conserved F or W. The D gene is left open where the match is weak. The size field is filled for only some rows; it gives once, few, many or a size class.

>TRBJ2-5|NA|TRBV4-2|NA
CASSPGTHGAETQYF
TGTGCCAGCAGCCCGGGGACTCACGGGGCGGAGACCCAGTACTTC
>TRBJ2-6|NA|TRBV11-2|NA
CASTSGRGPGANVLTF
TGTGCCAGCACCTCAGGTCGTGGGCCTGGGGCCAACGTCCTGACTTTC
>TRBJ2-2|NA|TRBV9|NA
CASSPEGTGELFF
TGTGCCAGCAGCCCGGAGGGGACCGGGGAGCTGTTTTTT
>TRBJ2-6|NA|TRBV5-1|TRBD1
CASSLALTGGPPSGANVLTF
TGCGCCAGCAGCTTGGCCCTAACAGGGGGCCCGCCCTCTGGGGCCAACGTCCTGACTTTC
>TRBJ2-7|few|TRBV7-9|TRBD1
CASSERTGKNEQYF
TGTGCCAGCAGCGAAAGGACAGGGAAAAACGAGCAGTACTTC
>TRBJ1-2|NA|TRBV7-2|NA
CASSLEQGVSGF
TGTGCCAGCAGCTTAGAACAGGGTGTGTCAGGCTTC
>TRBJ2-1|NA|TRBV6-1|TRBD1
CASSDGGTGIYNEQFF
TGTGCCAGCAGTGACGGCGGGACAGGGATCTACAATGAGCAGTTCTTC
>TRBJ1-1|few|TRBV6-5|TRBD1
CASSRQGGGATEAFF
TGTGCCAGCAGTAGACAGGGTGGGGGTGCCACTGAAGCTTTCTTT
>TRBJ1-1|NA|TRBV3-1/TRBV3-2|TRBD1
CASSQRHPGQGGTEAFF
TGTGCCAGCAGCCAAAGGCACCCGGGACAGGGGGGTACTGAAGCTTTCTTT
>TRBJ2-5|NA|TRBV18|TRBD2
CASSRTSGGETQYF
TGTGCCAGCTCACGGACTAGCGGGGGAGAGACCCAGTACTTC
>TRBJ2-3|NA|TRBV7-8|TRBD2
CASSPGGARDTQYF
TGTGCCAGCAGCCCCGGGGGGGCGAGGGATACGCAGTATTTT
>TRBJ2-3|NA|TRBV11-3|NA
CASSTKIKDTQYF
TGTGCCAGCAGTACTAAGATAAAAGATACGCAGTATTTT
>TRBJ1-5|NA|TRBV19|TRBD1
CASSDNRGLQPQHF
TGTGCCAGTAGCGATAACAGGGGTCTTCAGCCCCAGCATTTT
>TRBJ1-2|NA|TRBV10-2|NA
CASSDPPGYTF
TGCGCCAGCAGTGACCCCCCAGGCTACACCTTC
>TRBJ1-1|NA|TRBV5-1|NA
CASSLVSETEAFF
TGCGCCAGCAGCTTGGTGAGTGAGACTGAAGCTTTCTTT
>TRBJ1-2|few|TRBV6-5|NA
CASSQPPGYGYTF
TGTGCCAGCAGCCAACCCCCAGGGTATGGCTACACCTTC
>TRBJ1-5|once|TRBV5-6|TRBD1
CASSLTGTGVQPQHF
TGTGCCAGCAGCTTGACCGGGACAGGGGTTCAGCCCCAGCATTTT
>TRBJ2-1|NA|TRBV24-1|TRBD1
CATSDSPGQGRSEQFF
TGTGCCACCAGTGATTCTCCGGGACAGGGGCGCAGTGAGCAGTTCTTC
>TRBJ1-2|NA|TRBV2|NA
CASSEVLRSYGYTF
TGTGCCAGCAGTGAAGTCTTGAGGTCCTATGGCTACACCTTC
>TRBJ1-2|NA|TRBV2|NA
CASSREFYGYTF
TGTGCCAGCAGTAGGGAGTTCTATGGCTACACCTTC
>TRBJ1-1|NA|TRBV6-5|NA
CASSRGSGTEAFF
TGTGCCAGCAGTCGAGGGTCCGGGACTGAAGCTTTCTTT
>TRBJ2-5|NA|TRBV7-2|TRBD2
CASSPRGGLAVWETQYF
TGTGCCAGCAGCCCTCGAGGGGGACTAGCGGTTTGGGAGACCCAGTACTTC
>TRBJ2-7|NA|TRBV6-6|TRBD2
CASSYGTSGPYEQYF
TGTGCCAGCAGTTACGGGACTAGCGGCCCCTACGAGCAGTACTTC
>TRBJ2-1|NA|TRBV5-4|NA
CASSLAAASSYNEQFF
TGTGCCAGCAGCTTGGCGGCGGCAAGCTCCTACAATGAGCAGTTCTTC
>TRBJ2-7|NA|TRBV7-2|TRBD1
CASSPRTGTNEQYF
TGTGCCAGCAGCCCCCGGACAGGGACGAACGAGCAGTACTTC
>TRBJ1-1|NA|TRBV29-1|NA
CSVTDTEAFF
TGCAGCGTTACTGACACTGAAGCTTTCTTT
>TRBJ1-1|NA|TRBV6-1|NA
CASSEASAGRTEAFF
TGTGCCAGCAGTGAAGCATCGGCAGGGAGGACTGAAGCTTTCTTT